A single sample gave rise to the 5 T cell receptor beta chains below, sequenced in a study of regulatory T cells in long-lasting Graves disease. Time point specified: newly diagnosed GD, antithyroid drugs for less than 3 months. PBMCs provided the RNA from which the TCR library was made. Building of the TCR beta libraries involved iRepertoire HTBI primers and Arm-PCR of CDR3 regions. TCRdb independently ran MiXCR on the multiplex PCR reads; one entry per CDR3 protein. Of about 440,000 distinct CDR3 sequences in the sample, about 17% were seen once. Separately, the same data were catalogued under a study of T cells in Graves' hyperthyroidism and ophthalmopathy.

The specimen was peripheral blood mononuclear cells (PBMCs), collected at new diagnosis, from a patient treated with antithyroid drugs. These receptors all stem from a woman aged 30 to 39 with Graves disease.

The sample holds a few counts of this clonotype. The gene calls are TRBV7-3 and TRBJ2-3; D uncertain. Trimming left V 5 bases short and J 6 bases short, with 15 bases between. Germline V gene data show CDR1 as SGHTA and CDR2 as FQGTGA. The CDR3 is 14 amino acids. CDR3 bases: TGTGCCAGCAGCCCGAGCAGTGCCTTGGATACGCAGTATTTT. As protein: CASSPSSALDTQYF. The full variable domain, in which reference TRBV7-3 and TRBJ2-3 provide the parts outside the CDR3, is GAGVSQTPSNKVTEKGKYVELRCDPISGHTALYWYRQSLGQGPEFLIYFQGTGAADDSGLPNDRFFAVRPEGSVSTLKIQRTERGDSAVYLCASSPSSALDTQYFGPGTRLTVL.

Ten or more counts support this clonotype. V is TRBV18 and J is TRBJ2-3; D is undetermined. The germline V gene has CDR1 KGHSH and CDR2 LQKENI. This CDR3 has 16 residues. V was shortened by 1 base and J by 1 base, with 12 bases between the two germline ends. The chain's CDR3 is CASSPRSALGTDTQYF. CDR3 in DNA: TGTGCCAGCTCACCACGATCAGCTCTGGGCACAGATACGCAGTATTTT.

This clonotype was picked up many times. The J gene is TRBJ2-7, the V gene TRBV4-2, with a possible D match to TRBD1 (6 bases). The ends were cut back, 0 bases at V and 4 bases at J, with 13 bases in the middle. Germline assignment: CDR1 LGHNA and CDR2 YNFKEQ. The CDR3 spans 15 residues. CDR3 loop: CASSQDGQGKYEQYF. DNA for the CDR3: TGTGCCAGCAGCCAAGACGGGCAGGGGAAGTACGAGCAGTACTTC.

Only a few counts were recorded for this clonotype. The gene calls are TRBV20-1 and TRBJ1-1; weak D call: TRBD1 (5 bases). CDR1 DFQATT and CDR2 SNEGSKA come from the germline V gene (reference sequence). There are 13 residues in the CDR3. The V end lost 5 bases, the J end lost 1 base, and 11 bases lay between the germline ends. CDR3 nucleotides: TGCAGTGCTGGTCGAACAGGGAACACTGAAGCTTTCTTT. Amino acids: CSAGRTGNTEAFF.

At least ten counts were recorded for this clonotype. The rearrangement links TRBV7-9 to TRBJ1-1, with unresolved D. Trimming left V 11 bases short and J 4 bases short, with 11 bases between. The CDR3 loop spans 11 amino acids. Per the germline V gene, CDR1 is SEHNR and CDR2 is FQNEAQ (reference sequence). The CDR3 DNA is TGTGCCTCTCGTAAAGGCACTGAAGCTTTCTTT. Its translation is CASRKGTEAFF. Drawing the rest from reference TRBV7-9 and TRBJ1-1, the complete variable domain is DTGVSQNPRHKITKRGQNVTFRCDPISEHNRLYWYRQTLGQGPEFLTYFQNEAQLEKSRLLSDRFSAERPKGSFSTLEIQRTEQGDSAMYLCASRKGTEAFFGQGTRLTVV.